Listed below are T cell receptor beta chains from one sample, sequenced in a study of T-cell memory formation after mild COVID-19. In TCRdb, the 5' RACE reads were re-called with MiXCR into one record per CDR3 protein. This table has about 430,000 distinct CDR3 sequences, roughly 26% appearing once. Sequencing input: PBMCs or a T cell subset sorted from them (not recorded which). The receptors were sampled from an adult woman who had mild COVID-19 (a few samples of this study predate the infection). Cell type and time point are not known. Both conserved end residues are part of each CDR3. Not all rows give a size; the values are once, few, many and, for expanded clones, a class.

size | V | CDR3
- | TRBV7-9 | CASSSPRHYNEQFF
few | TRBV10-2 | CASSESGAAEYGYTF
few | TRBV7-2 | CASSLALAGADTQYF
few | TRBV20-1 | CSAPAGINTGELFF
few | TRBV4-2 | CASSQERQGPGELFF
- | TRBV19 | CASSSGARSPLHF
once | TRBV29-1 | CSVAGTSGTFGTQYF
few | TRBV5-1 | CASSLGVTRNIQYF
few | TRBV27 | CASSARQVLSSYNSPLHF
many | TRBV29-1 | CSVVLVGIYGYTF
- | TRBV7-9 | CASSPGWVDTQYF
once | TRBV4-3 | CASSLGSYQGAQHF
- | TRBV11-3 | CASSSTFTDTQYF
once | TRBV6-2/TRBV6-3 | CASSYVLANTEAFF
- | TRBV29-1 | CSVEDRGQGPWIQYF
few | TRBV7-9 | CASSLLTGNGYTF
- | TRBV4-3 | CASSQVNRAYEQYF
few | TRBV7-9 | CASSSSGGGTNTGELFF
few | TRBV15 | CATSRGRGYTEAFF
- | TRBV7-9 | CASSRDSGTSGRYNEQFF
few | TRBV20-1 | CSARGGRRSSYEQYF
- | TRBV11-2 | CASSPAIPGTEQFF
once | TRBV12-3/TRBV12-4 | CASSFWASGARYNEQFF
- | TRBV20-1 | CSVRGTSGSVEQFF
few | TRBV12-3/TRBV12-4 | CASSLAPQTQKFF
- | TRBV7-9 | CSGGGQNNEQFF
- | TRBV10-3 | CAISEGGRARETQYF
- | TRBV9 | CASRGQGQYGYTF
- | TRBV9 | CASSVEGTGADTQYF
few | TRBV3-1 | CASSQGQRSNQPQHF
few | TRBV5-4 | CASSSQREAWNEQFF
few | TRBV20-1 | CSAPLRDRISYEQYF
- | TRBV24-1 | CATSDPSGTATYNEQFF
- | TRBV12-5 | CASGLGQGPNEQFF
- | TRBV11-3 | CASSLTGTVNEQFF
- | TRBV12-3/TRBV12-4 | CASSFHGSGEQYF
few | TRBV5-1 | CASSLRLQETQYF
- | TRBV4-1 | CASSQLDRGLGQFF
- | TRBV6-2/TRBV6-3 | CASSYDGDTEAFF
- | TRBV5-1 | CASSLASDSGNTIYF
few | TRBV4-1 | CASSQPQGAYEQYF
many | TRBV6-1 | CASSEGPYEQYF
many | TRBV12-3/TRBV12-4 | CASSLVGRGQETQYF
- | TRBV24-1 | CATSPVSGLLTDTQYF
few | TRBV18 | CASSQTGDNQPQHF
few | TRBV12-3/TRBV12-4 | CASSFGLATRGFF
- | TRBV4-1 | CASSRRQGDYGYTF
few | TRBV9 | CASSVGASQETQYF
- | TRBV25-1 | CASSGDRGHEDTQYF
once | TRBV7-2 | CASSLGVGGEQFF
few | TRBV14 | CASSQVGQGRGNIQYF
few | TRBV29-1 | CSVGYLAGTYEQYF
- | TRBV12-3/TRBV12-4 | CASSLGTGRGTEAFF
few | TRBV3-1 | CASSQEAGGLFPEAFF
many | TRBV3-1 | CASSQDRAYEQYF
- | TRBV5-1 | CASRFAGSTDTQYF